A selection of T cell receptor beta chains follows, all from one sample in a study of CD8 T cells in Susac syndrome. TCRdb re-derived calls from the immunoSEQ multiplex PCR reads in MiXCR, one entry per CDR3 protein. The table includes about 180,000 distinct CDR3 sequences, roughly 94% detected once. Sequenced: CD4+ T cells from PBMCs. The receptors shown here come from a human donor with Susac syndrome. CDR3s include the opening cysteine and the closing phenylalanine or tryptophan. The order of the fields is V gene, J gene, CDR3 protein.

>TRBV28|TRBJ2-7
CASSFQGLERWEQYF
>TRBV20-1|TRBJ2-1
CSARPRDGPLIRNEQFF
>TRBV4-3|TRBJ1-1
CASSQEGGFTEAFF
>TRBV2|TRBJ1-1
CASSATSRGVTEAFF
>TRBV21-1|TRBJ2-5
CASSNQKETQYF
>TRBV6-1|TRBJ1-4
CASGLTDSTGQEEKLFF
>TRBV6-1|TRBJ2-5
CASSQPNTGGRETQYF
>TRBV5-1|TRBJ2-1
CASSPGTSANEQFF
>TRBV20-1|TRBJ2-3
CSAGRLAGSDTQYF
>TRBV25-1|TRBJ1-2
CASSESGDNYGYTF
>TRBV5-4|TRBJ1-2
CASSLAGHYGYTF
>TRBV7-2|TRBJ1-2
CASSLARRGYTF
>TRBV15|TRBJ2-1
CATSRDGGAFGNEQFF
>TRBV28|TRBJ1-1
CASNSGTEAFF
>TRBV20-1|TRBJ1-1
CSARGTAGVEAFF
>TRBV7-2|TRBJ2-3
CASRRGGDTQYF
>TRBV11-2|TRBJ2-2
CASSLVGFGELFF
>TRBV19|TRBJ2-6
CASSDIKGRAKTGSGANVLTF
>TRBV7-9|TRBJ2-1
CASSPKDSQYNEQFF
>TRBV5-1|TRBJ2-7
CASSLTQSYEQYF
>TRBV4-1|TRBJ2-7
CASSQTGLNPSKQYF
>TRBV28|TRBJ1-2
CATSPGTASGYTF
>TRBV6-5|TRBJ2-3
CASSYGRGADTQYF
>TRBV20-1|TRBJ1-1
CSARAQGKYTEAFF
>TRBV5-1|TRBJ2-5
CASSSAGTVIQETQYF
>TRBV18|TRBJ1-5
CASSPVNQPQHF
>TRBV19|TRBJ1-1
CASSRLDGPGLTEAFF
>TRBV14|TRBJ2-5
CASSRYRAETQYF
>TRBV13|TRBJ1-3
CASGGLSGNTIYF
>TRBV20-1|TRBJ2-6
CSARATGKRANVLTF
>TRBV20-1|TRBJ1-2
CSARSGTGIGYTF
>TRBV12-3/TRBV12-4|TRBJ1-1
CASSLQLTMNTEAFF
>TRBV20-1|TRBJ2-7
CSASFDTDDYEQYF
>TRBV20-1|TRBJ2-3
CSAPSAGRDTQYF
>TRBV20-1|TRBJ1-2
CSARTVNYGYTF
>TRBV11-2|TRBJ1-1
CASSLGGPEAFF
>TRBV28|TRBJ2-3
CASEGATDTQYF
>TRBV6-6|TRBJ2-3
CASRRSNRKDTQYF
>TRBV21-1|TRBJ1-5
CASSKGDRGYSNQPQHF